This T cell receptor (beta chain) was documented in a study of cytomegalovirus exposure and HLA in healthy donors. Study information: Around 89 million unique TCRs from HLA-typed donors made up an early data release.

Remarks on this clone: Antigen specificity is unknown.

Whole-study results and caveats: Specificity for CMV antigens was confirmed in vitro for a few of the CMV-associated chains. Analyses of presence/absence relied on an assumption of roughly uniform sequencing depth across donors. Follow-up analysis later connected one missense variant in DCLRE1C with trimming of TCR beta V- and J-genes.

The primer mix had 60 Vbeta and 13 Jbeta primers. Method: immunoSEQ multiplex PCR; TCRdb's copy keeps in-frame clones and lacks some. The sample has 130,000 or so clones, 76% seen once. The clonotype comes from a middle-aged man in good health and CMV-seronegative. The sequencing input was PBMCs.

The CDR3 DNA reads TGTGCCAGCAGCCTGGGGGGGTGGCCTGAAGCTTTCTTT. Translation: CASSLGGWPEAFF. This chain links TRBV21-1 with TRBJ1-1. TRBV21-1 is classified as a pseudogene. The CDR3 extends over 13 amino acids.